This T cell receptor beta chain was sequenced in a study of blood T cell repertoires in COVID-19. About the study: Samples of COVID-19 (acute and convalescent) were obtained from the United States, Italy and Spain. In each case, the material was cDNA or gDNA derived from T cells, B-cell-depleted T cells, or PBMCs.

In the authors' methods: Estimated nucleated cell counts came from reference gene primer amplification. The method was immunoSEQ multiplex PCR; TCRdb's version includes in-frame clones alone and lacks a portion of them. V, J and clone size derive from that table, while D and trimming were established from the DNA sequence. The sample holds roughly 200,000 clones, roughly 85% seen once. V was shortened by 4 bases and J by 5 bases, with 9 bases between the two germline ends. The CDR3 contains 13 residues. Germline V gene lookup returns CDR1 SGHRS and CDR2 YFSETQ. This chain connects TRBV5-1 to TRBJ2-2; no clear D gene. This receptor was identified in a human donor with active or convalescent COVID-19. The donor label of this sample is uncertain. Material for sequencing was peripheral blood. The CDR3 region is CASSLDATGELFF. The CDR3 nucleotides are TGCGCCAGCAGCCTGGATGCGACCGGGGAGCTGTTTTTT.